Shown below are 14 T cell receptor beta chains from a single sample sequenced in a study of early stage breast cancer tumors. Here immunoSEQ multiplex PCR was the method, and the copy in TCRdb shows in-frame clones only, minus some. The sample lists roughly 25,000 clones, about 67% occurring once. The sequencing sample was made of breast tumor tissue. The source is a person aged 55-75 years with breast cancer.

This chain links TRBV19 with TRBJ1-5; 7 bases are shared with TRBD1. Germline values: CDR1 LNHDA, CDR2 SQIVND (reference sequence). Germline trimming cut 3 bases from V and 7 bases from J; bases unmatched to any gene: 12. The length of the CDR3 is 16 residues. As DNA, the CDR3 is TGTGCCAGTAGTATCACCGAGGGGGCCTTCGGGCAGCCCCAGCATTTT. Translation gives CASSITEGAFGQPQHF. The complete variable domain, with remaining parts taken from reference TRBV19 and TRBJ1-5, reads DGGITQSPKYLFRKEGQNVTLSCEQNLNHDAMYWYRQDPGQGLRLIYYSQIVNDFQKGDIAEGYSVSREKKESFPLTVTSAQKNPTAFYLCASSITEGAFGQPQHFGDGTRLSIL.

V gene TRBV27 combines with J gene TRBJ2-5, with D perhaps TRBD1 or TRBD2 (9 bases each). V gave up 1 base and J gave up 2 bases, with 26 bases separating them. CDR1 and CDR2 from the germline V gene are MNHEY and SMNVEV (reference sequence). CDR3 length equals 20 residues. The CDR3 DNA reads TGTGCCAGCAGTTTATATAGGACAGGGGAAGCGGGAGGAGGTCAAGAGACCCAGTACTTC. Its translation is CASSLYRTGEAGGGQETQYF.

The chain recombines TRBV5-1 with TRBJ1-1; no definite D call. The CDR3 has 13 residues. Trimming pared 0 bases from V and 1 base from J, leaving 4 bases between. Germline V gene sequence: CDR1 SGHRS, CDR2 YFSETQ. CDR3 nucleotide sequence: TGCGCCAGCAGCTTGGGAGGGAACACTGAAGCTTTCTTT. It is translated as CASSLGGNTEAFF. Based on the CDR3 plus reference TRBV5-1 and TRBJ1-1, the full variable domain is KAGVTQTPRYLIKTRGQQVTLSCSPISGHRSVSWYQQTPGQGLQFLFEYFSETQRNKGNFPGRFSGRQFSNSRSEMNVSTLELGDSALYLCASSLGGNTEAFFGQGTRLTVV.

The gene calls are TRBV11-3 and TRBJ2-2; weak D call: TRBD2 (6 bases). Germline CDR1 SGHNT, CDR2 YENEEA. V was shortened by 1 base and J by 1 base, with 10 bases between the two germline ends. The CDR3 contains 16 residues. The CDR3 DNA is TGTGCCAGCAGCTTAGTGGGGGGACTGAACACCGGGGAGCTGTTTTTT. Its translation is CASSLVGGLNTGELFF.

The chain combines TRBV19 with TRBJ1-5; TRBD1 matches 9 bases. The junction had 11 bases not matched to a gene; V was cut back by 5 bases and J by 0 bases. This CDR3 has 18 residues. CDR1 is LNHDA and CDR2 is SQIVND in the germline V gene (reference sequence). The CDR3 reads CASSGGQGLAFSNQPQHF. The CDR3, as DNA: TGTGCCAGTAGTGGCGGACAGGGGCTAGCTTTTAGCAATCAGCCCCAGCATTTT.

The chain links TRBV7-2 to TRBJ2-1; D is possibly TRBD2 (6 bases). This CDR3 has 15 residues. The germline V gene encodes CDR1 SGHTA and CDR2 FQGNSA. The V gene lost 1 base and the J gene lost 8 bases, with 15 bases spanning the gap. CDR3 protein: CASSLDRTSSYEQFF. In DNA form, the CDR3 reads TGTGCCAGCAGCTTAGATCGTACTAGCTCCTATGAGCAGTTCTTC.

The chain combines TRBV2 with TRBJ2-7, with D possibly matching TRBD1 (5 bases). CDR3 length equals 15 residues. V lost 3 bases to trimming and J lost 3 bases, with 15 bases between them. Germline loops: CDR1 SNHLY, CDR2 FYNNEI. CDR3 coding DNA: TGTGCCAGCAGTGACAAGGGCAGGGTTTACTACGAGCAGTACTTC. Translation: CASSDKGRVYYEQYF.

V and J are TRBV7-2 and TRBJ1-2, with no clear D. Trimming cost V 0 bases and J 5 bases, with 10 bases left between them. The germline V gene has CDR1 SGHTA and CDR2 FQGNSA. This CDR3 contains 14 residues. The CDR3 DNA follows: TGTGCCAGCAGCTTAGCACCTTCTGAGTATGGCTACACCTTC. It encodes CASSLAPSEYGYTF.

This clone was counted a single time. The J gene is TRBJ1-5, the V gene TRBV27, with D tentatively TRBD1 (6 bases). This CDR3 region has 15 residues. V was pared by 3 bases and J by 4 bases, with 13 bases between. Looked up from germline, CDR1 is MNHEY and CDR2 is SMNVEV (reference sequence). For the CDR3, the DNA is TGTGCCAGCAGTTTCGTAGGGGGGGGAAATCAGCCCCAGCATTTT. Its translation: CASSFVGGGNQPQHF.

This clone was picked up a small number of times. Other DNA sequences of this sample code for an identical CDR3. The V and J genes are TRBV28 and TRBJ1-5; TRBD1 aligns across 9 bases. V dropped 5 bases and J dropped 6; count of bases not matched to a gene: 5. The germline CDR1 and CDR2 sequences are MDHEN and SYDVKM. This CDR3 has 14 amino acids. CDR3 sequence (DNA): TGTGCCAGCAGTCTCCCGACAGGGGGTCAGCCCCAGCATTTT. Protein sequence: CASSLPTGGQPQHF. The variable domain in full, completed from reference TRBV28 and TRBJ1-5, reads DVKVTQSSRYLVKRTGEKVFLECVQDMDHENMFWYRQDPGLGLRLIYFSYDVKMKEKGDIPEGYSVSREKKERFSLILESASTNQTSMYLCASSLPTGGQPQHFGDGTRLSIL.

The chain uses TRBV7-9 and TRBJ2-2; 7 bases map to TRBD2. The germline gives CDR1 SEHNR, CDR2 FQNEAQ (reference sequence). This CDR3 spans 15 amino acids. V lost 6 bases, J lost 4 bases, and 8 bases stayed unmatched. CDR3 bases: TGTGCCAGCAGTCCAACTAGCGACGCCACCGGGGAGCTGTTTTTT. Its protein is CASSPTSDATGELFF.

This clone was seen just once. The CDR3 loop reads CASSQLGQINEQFF. The CDR3 region has the DNA TGCGCCAGCTCTCAGTTGGGACAGATCAATGAGCAGTTCTTC. The chain combines TRBV4-3 with TRBJ2-1; TRBD1 aligns across 7 bases. CDR3 size: 14 residues. Looked up from germline, CDR1 is LGHNA and CDR2 is YSLEER. Losses at the gene ends were 8 bases for V and 6 bases for J; bases not matched to a gene: 10.

The chain is built from TRBV6-5 and TRBJ1-3; D is unresolved. The ends were cut back, 2 bases at V and 0 bases at J, with 11 bases in the middle. CDR3 size: 16 residues. The germline V gene has CDR1 MNHEY and CDR2 SVGAGI. The CDR3 reads CASSYRALYSGNTIYF. As DNA, the CDR3 is TGTGCCAGCAGTTACCGTGCACTCTACTCTGGAAACACCATATATTTT.

The V call is TRBV21-1, the J call TRBJ1-2; TRBD1 reflects the table's D call only, with no check against the DNA. TRBV21-1 is marked as a pseudogene. The CDR3 sequence is 12 residues long. CDR3 protein: CASMKGSYGYTF. DNA of the CDR3: TGTGCCAGCATGAAGGGGTCCTATGGCTACACCTTC.